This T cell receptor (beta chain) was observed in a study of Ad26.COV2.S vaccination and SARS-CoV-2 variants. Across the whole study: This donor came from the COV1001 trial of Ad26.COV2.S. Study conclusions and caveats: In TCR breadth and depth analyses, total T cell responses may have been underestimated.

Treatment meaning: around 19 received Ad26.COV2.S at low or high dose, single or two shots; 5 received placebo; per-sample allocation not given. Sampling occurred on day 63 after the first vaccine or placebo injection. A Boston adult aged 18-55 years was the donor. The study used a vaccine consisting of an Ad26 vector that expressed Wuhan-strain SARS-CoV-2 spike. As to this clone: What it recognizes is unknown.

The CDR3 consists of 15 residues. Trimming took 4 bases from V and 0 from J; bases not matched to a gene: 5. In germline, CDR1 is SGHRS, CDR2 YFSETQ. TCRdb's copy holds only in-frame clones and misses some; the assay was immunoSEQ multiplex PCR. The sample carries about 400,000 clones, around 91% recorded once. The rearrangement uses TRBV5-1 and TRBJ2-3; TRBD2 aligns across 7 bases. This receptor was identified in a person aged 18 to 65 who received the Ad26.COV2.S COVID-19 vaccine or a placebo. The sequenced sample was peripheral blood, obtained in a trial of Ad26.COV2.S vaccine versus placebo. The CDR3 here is CASSTRSGSTDTQYF. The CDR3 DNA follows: TGCGCCAGCAGCACACGTAGCGGGAGCACAGATACGCAGTATTTT.